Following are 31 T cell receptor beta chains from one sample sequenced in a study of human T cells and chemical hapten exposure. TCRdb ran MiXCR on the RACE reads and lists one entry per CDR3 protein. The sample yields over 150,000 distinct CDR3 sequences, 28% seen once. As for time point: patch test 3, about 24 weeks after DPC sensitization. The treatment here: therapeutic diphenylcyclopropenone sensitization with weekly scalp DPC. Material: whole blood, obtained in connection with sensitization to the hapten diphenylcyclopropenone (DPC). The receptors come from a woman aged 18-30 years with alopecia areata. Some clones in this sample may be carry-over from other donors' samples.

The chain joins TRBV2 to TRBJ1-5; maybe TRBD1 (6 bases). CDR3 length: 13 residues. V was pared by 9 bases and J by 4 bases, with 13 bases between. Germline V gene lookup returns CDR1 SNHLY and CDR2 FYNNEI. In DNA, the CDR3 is TGTGCCAGTCGGGACACTCGTAATCAGCCCCAGCATTTT. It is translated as CASRDTRNQPQHF.

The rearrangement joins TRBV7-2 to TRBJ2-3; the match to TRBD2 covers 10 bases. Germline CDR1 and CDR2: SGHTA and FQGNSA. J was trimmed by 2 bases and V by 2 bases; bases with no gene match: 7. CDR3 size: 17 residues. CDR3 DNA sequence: TGTGCCAGCAGCTTACCCGCACTAGCGGGGAACACAGATACGCAGTATTTT. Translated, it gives CASSLPALAGNTDTQYF.

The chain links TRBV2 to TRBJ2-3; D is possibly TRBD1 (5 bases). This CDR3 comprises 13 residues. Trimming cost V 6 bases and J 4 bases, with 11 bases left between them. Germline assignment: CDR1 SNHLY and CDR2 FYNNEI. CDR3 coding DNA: TGTGCCAGCAGGAGACAGACTGCAGATACGCAGTATTTT. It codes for CASRRQTADTQYF. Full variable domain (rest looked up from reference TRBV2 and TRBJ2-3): EPEVTQTPSHQVTQMGQEVILRCVPISNHLYFYWYRQILGQKVEFLVSFYNNEISEKSEIFDDQFSVERPDGSNFTLKIRSTKLEDSAMYFCASRRQTADTQYFGPGTRLTVL.

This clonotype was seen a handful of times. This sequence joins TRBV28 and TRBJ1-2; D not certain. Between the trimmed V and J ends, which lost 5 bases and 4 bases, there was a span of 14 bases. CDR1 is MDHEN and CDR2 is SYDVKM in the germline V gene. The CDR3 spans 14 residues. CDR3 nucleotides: TGTGCCAGCAGTCATCAATGGGGTAGCTATGGCTACACCTTC. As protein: CASSHQWGSYGYTF.

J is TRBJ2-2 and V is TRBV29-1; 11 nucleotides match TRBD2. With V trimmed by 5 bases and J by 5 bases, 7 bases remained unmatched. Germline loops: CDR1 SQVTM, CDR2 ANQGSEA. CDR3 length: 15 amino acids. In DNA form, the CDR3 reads TGCAGCGTTCGGCTAGCGGGGGGCACAACCGGGGAGCTGTTTTTT. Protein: CSVRLAGGTTGELFF.

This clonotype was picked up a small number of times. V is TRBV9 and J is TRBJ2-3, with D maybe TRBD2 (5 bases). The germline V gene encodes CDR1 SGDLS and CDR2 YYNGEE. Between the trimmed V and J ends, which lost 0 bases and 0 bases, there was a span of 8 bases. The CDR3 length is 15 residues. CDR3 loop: CASSVARESTDTQYF. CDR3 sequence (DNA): TGTGCCAGCAGCGTAGCTAGGGAGAGCACAGATACGCAGTATTTT.

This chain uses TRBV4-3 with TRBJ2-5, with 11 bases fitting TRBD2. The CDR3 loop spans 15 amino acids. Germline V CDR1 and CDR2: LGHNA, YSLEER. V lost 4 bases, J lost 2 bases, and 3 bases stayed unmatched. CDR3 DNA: TGCGCCAGCAGCCTGGGACTAGCGGCACAAGAGACCCAGTACTTC. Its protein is CASSLGLAAQETQYF.

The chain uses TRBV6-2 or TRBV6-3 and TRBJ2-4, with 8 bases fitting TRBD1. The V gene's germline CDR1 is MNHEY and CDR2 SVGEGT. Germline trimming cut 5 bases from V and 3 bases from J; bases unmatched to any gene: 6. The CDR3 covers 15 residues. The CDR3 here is CASSNDRGVKNIQYF. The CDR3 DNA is TGTGCCAGCAGTAACGACAGGGGAGTCAAAAACATTCAGTACTTC.

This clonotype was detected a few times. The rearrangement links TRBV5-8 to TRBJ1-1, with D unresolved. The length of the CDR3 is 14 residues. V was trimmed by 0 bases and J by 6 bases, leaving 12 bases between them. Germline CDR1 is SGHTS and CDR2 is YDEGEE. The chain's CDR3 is CASSLEPSGAEAFF. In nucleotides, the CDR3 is TGTGCCAGCAGCTTGGAACCGAGTGGTGCTGAAGCTTTCTTT.

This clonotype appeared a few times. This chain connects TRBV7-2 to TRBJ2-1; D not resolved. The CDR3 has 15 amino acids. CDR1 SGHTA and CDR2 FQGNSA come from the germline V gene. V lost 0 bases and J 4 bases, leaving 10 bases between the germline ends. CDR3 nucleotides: TGTGCCAGCAGCTTAGCGCCTGACTGGTACAATGAGCAGTTCTTC. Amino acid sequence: CASSLAPDWYNEQFF.

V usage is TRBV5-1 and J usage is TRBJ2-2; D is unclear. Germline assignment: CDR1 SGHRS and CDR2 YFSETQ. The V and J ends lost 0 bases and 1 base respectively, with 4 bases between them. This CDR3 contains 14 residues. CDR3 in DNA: TGCGCCAGCAGCTTGGTGGAGAACACCGGGGAGCTGTTTTTT. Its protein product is CASSLVENTGELFF.

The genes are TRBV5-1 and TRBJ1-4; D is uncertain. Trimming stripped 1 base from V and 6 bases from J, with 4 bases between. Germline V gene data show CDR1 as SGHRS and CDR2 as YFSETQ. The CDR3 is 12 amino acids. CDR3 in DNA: TGCGCCAGCAGCTTGAATGATGAAAAACTGTTTTTT. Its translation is CASSLNDEKLFF.

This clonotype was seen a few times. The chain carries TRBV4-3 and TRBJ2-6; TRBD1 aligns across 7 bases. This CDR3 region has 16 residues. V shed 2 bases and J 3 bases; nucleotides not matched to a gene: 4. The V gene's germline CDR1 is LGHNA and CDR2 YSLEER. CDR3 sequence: CASSQQGGSGANVLTF. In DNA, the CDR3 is TGCGCCAGCAGCCAACAAGGGGGCAGTGGGGCCAACGTCCTGACTTTC.

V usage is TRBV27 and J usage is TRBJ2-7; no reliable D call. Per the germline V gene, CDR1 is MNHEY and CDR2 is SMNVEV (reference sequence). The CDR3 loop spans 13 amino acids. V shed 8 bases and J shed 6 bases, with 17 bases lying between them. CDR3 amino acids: CASAWTWAFEQYF. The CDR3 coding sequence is TGTGCCAGCGCTTGGACGTGGGCCTTCGAGCAGTACTTC.

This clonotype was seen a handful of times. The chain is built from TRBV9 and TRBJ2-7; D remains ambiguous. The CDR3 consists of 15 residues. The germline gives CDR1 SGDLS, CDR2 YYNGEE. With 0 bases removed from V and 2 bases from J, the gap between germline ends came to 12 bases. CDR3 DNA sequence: TGTGCCAGCAGCGTAGAATCGCTTCCCACCTACGAGCAGTACTTC. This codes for CASSVESLPTYEQYF.

As DNA, the CDR3 is TGTGCCAGCAGTGTGGGGCACAGTTCCCTCTATGGCTACACCTTC. Its protein product is CASSVGHSSLYGYTF. This chain connects TRBV2 to TRBJ1-2; TRBD1 is a possible D gene (5 bases). V lost 4 bases and J 4 bases, leaving 16 bases between the germline ends. The CDR3 is made up of 15 amino acids. Germline-derived CDR1 and CDR2 are SNHLY and FYNNEI.

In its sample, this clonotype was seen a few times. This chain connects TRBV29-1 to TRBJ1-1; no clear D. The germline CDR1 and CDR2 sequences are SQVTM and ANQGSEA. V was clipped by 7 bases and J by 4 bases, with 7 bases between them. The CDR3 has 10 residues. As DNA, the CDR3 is TGCAGCGGACGACCCACTGAAGCTTTCTTT. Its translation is CSGRPTEAFF.

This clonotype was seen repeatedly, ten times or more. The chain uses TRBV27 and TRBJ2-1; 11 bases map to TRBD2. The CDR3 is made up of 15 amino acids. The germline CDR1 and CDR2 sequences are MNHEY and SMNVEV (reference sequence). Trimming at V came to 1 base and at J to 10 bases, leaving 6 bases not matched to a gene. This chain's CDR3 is CASSLLLAGVREQFF. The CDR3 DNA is TGTGCCAGCAGTTTATTACTAGCGGGGGTGCGGGAGCAGTTCTTC.

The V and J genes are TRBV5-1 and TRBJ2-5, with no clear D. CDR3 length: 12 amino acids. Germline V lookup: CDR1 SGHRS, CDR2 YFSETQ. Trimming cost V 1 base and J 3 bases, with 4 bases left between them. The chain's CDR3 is CASSLTEETQYF. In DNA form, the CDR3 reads TGCGCCAGCAGCTTGACGGAAGAGACCCAGTACTTC.

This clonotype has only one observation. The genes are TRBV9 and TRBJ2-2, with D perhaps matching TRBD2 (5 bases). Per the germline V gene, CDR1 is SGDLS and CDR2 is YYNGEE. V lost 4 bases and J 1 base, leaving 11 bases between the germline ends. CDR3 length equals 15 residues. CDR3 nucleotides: TGTGCCAGCAGCCTCCGGGATTGGAACACCGGGGAGCTGTTTTTT. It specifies CASSLRDWNTGELFF.

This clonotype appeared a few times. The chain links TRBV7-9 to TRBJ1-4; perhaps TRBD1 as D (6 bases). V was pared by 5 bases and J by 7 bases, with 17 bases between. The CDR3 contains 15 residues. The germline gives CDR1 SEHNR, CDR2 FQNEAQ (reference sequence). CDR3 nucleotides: TGTGCCAGCAGCGCCGATCTGGGGGCAAGTGAAAAACTGTTTTTT. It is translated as CASSADLGASEKLFF.

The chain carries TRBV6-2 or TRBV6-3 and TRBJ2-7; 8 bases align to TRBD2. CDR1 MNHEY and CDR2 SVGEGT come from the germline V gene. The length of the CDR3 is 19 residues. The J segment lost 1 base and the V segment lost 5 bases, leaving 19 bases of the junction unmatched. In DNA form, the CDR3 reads TGTGCCAGCAGTGACGGGGGGGGCAGATCCAATGGTCGGTCCTACGAGCAGTACTTC. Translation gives CASSDGGGRSNGRSYEQYF.

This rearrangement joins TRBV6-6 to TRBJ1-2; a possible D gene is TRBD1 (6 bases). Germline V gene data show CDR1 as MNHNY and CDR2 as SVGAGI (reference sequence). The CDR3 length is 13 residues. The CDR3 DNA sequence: TGTGCGATGAGCGAGGGGGGGAACTATGGCTACACCTTC. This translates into CAMSEGGNYGYTF.

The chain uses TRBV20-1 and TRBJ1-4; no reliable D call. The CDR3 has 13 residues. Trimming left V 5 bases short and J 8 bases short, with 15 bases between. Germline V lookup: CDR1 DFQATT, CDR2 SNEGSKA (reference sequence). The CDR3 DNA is TGCAGTGCTGCCTGGGCTTACGGGGAAAAACTGTTTTTT. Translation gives CSAAWAYGEKLFF.

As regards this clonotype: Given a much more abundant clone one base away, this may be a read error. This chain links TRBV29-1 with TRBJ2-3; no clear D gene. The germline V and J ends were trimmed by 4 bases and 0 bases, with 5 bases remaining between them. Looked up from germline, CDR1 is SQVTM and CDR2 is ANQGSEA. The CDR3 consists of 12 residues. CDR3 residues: CSVVASTDTQYF. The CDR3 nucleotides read TGCAGCGTTGTAGCCAGCACAGATACGCAGTATTTT.

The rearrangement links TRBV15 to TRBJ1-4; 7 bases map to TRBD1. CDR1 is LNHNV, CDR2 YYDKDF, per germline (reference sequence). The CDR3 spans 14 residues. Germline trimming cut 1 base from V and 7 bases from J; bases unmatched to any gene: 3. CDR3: CATSRVQGREKLFF. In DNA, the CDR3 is TGTGCCACCAGCAGAGTACAGGGGCGTGAAAAACTGTTTTTT.

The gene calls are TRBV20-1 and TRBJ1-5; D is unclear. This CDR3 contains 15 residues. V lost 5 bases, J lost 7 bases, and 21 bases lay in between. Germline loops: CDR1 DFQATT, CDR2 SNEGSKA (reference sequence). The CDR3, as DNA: TGCAGTGCTGTCCCCCGGACCGGGCCGTGGCAGCCCCAGCATTTT. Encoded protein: CSAVPRTGPWQPQHF.

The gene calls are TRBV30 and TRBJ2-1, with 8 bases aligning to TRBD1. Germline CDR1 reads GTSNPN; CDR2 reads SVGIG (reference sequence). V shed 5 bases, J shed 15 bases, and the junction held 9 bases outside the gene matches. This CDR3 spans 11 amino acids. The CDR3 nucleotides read TGTGCCTGGGCCGACAGGGGAAAGCCGTTCTTC. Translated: CAWADRGKPFF.

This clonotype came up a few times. The CDR3 sequence is CSAGHTEAFF. As DNA, the CDR3 is TGCAGCGCTGGGCACACTGAAGCTTTCTTT. This chain joins TRBV29-1 and TRBJ1-1; D remains ambiguous. Trimming removed 7 bases from V and 3 bases from J, with 6 bases in between. Per germline, CDR1 SQVTM and CDR2 ANQGSEA. The CDR3 is 10 amino acids.

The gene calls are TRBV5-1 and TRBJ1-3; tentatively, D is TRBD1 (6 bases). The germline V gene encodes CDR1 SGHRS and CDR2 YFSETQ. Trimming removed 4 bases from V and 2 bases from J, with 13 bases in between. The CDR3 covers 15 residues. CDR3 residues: CASSTNRVPGNTIYF. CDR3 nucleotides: TGCGCCAGCAGCACGAACAGGGTCCCTGGAAACACCATATATTTT.

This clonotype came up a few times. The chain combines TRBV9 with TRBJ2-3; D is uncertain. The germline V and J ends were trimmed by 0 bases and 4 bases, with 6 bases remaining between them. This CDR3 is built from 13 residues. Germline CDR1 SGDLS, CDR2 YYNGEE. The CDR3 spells CASSVEVPDTQYF. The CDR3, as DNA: TGTGCCAGCAGCGTAGAAGTGCCAGATACGCAGTATTTT. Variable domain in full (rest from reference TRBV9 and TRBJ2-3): DSGVTQTPKHLITATGQRVTLRCSPRSGDLSVYWYQQSLDQGLQFLIQYYNGEERAKGNILERFSAQQFPDLHSELNLSSLELGDSALYFCASSVEVPDTQYFGPGTRLTVL.